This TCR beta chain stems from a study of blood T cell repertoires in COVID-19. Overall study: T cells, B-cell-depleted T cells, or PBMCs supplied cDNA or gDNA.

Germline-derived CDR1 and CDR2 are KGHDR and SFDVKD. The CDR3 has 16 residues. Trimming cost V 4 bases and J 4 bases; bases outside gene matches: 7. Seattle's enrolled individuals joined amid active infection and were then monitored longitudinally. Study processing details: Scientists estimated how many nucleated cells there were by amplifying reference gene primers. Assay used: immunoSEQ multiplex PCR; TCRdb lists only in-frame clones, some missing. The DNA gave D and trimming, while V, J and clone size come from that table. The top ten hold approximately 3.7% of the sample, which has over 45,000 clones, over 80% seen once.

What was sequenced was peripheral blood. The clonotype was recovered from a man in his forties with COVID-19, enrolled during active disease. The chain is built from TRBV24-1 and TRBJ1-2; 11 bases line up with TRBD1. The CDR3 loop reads CATSDRTGGASYGYTF. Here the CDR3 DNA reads TGTGCCACCAGTGACCGGACAGGGGGCGCCTCCTATGGCTACACCTTC.